Presented here are 24 T cell receptor beta chains from one specimen sequenced in a study of cytomegalovirus exposure and HLA in healthy donors. Amplification used 60 Vbeta primers and 13 Jbeta primers. Assay: immunoSEQ multiplex PCR; the TCRdb copy retains only in-frame clones and omits some. The repertoire holds under 200,000 clones, with 70% to 90% as singletons. Sequences were obtained from PBMCs. Receptors originate from a man aged 18 to 30 in good health and CMV-seropositive.

The genes are TRBV5-1 and TRBJ2-7; 13 bases are a match to TRBD2. V was pared by 4 bases and J by 7 bases, with 8 bases of the junction left unmatched. There are 15 residues in the CDR3. Germline V gene sequence: CDR1 SGHRS, CDR2 YFSETQ. The CDR3 region is CASSGTGTSGVEQYF. The CDR3 region has the DNA TGCGCCAGCAGCGGGACCGGGACTAGCGGGGTGGAGCAGTACTTC.

This clone has more than one count but fewer than ten. The rearrangement joins TRBV19 to TRBJ1-1; a weak D match, TRBD1 (6 bases). Germline V gene data show CDR1 as LNHDA and CDR2 as SQIVND (reference sequence). Trimming took 8 bases from V and 0 from J, leaving 7 bases between them. CDR3 size: 12 residues. The CDR3 loop reads CASGQMNTEAFF. For the CDR3, the DNA is TGTGCCAGTGGACAGATGAACACTGAAGCTTTCTTT.

This clone came up once. J is TRBJ2-3 and V is TRBV5-5, with TRBD1 matching 9 bases. CDR3 length equals 15 residues. The germline gives CDR1 SGHKS, CDR2 YYEKEE (reference sequence). Trimming cost V 1 base and J 3 bases; bases outside gene matches: 3. CDR3 sequence (DNA): TGTGCCAGCAGCTTGAACGGACAGGGGACAGATACGCAGTATTTT. Its translation is CASSLNGQGTDTQYF.

V usage is TRBV9 and J usage is TRBJ2-3; the D gene is possibly TRBD2 (8 bases). The germline V and J ends were trimmed by 3 bases and 4 bases, with 12 bases remaining between them. This CDR3 region has 14 residues. Germline CDR1 SGDLS, CDR2 YYNGEE. The CDR3: CASSERGTADTQYF. In DNA, the CDR3 is TGTGCCAGCAGCGAGCGGGGGACAGCAGATACGCAGTATTTT.

This clone appeared a single time. J is TRBJ2-1 and V is TRBV5-1; D perhaps matches TRBD2 (6 bases). CDR3 length: 12 amino acids. Germline V gene lookup returns CDR1 SGHRS and CDR2 YFSETQ. With 0 bases removed from V and 15 bases from J, the gap between germline ends came to 13 bases. The CDR3, as DNA: TGCGCCAGCAGCTTGGGGGGACTGCCGTGGTTCTTC. Translating it yields CASSLGGLPWFF.

As for this clone: One junction end does not reproduce the germline sequence, and a read error may be involved. The gene calls are TRBV6-1 and TRBJ1-2, with D maybe TRBD1 (6 bases). CDR3 length: 14 residues. Looked up from germline, CDR1 is MNHNS and CDR2 is SASEGT. The CDR3 protein is CASREDGGPYGYTF. The DNA for the CDR3 is TGTGCCAGCCGTGAAGACGGGGGGCCCTATGGCTACACCTTC.

The chain couples TRBV7-6 to TRBJ2-3; TRBD2 aligns across 11 bases. This CDR3 comprises 19 residues. CDR1 is SGHVS, CDR2 FNYEAQ, per germline. V was pared by 5 bases and J by 6 bases, with 19 bases of the junction left unmatched. CDR3 amino acids: CASSLYTPQLAGAGDTQYF. The CDR3 DNA sequence: TGTGCCAGCAGCCTATATACCCCCCAACTAGCGGGGGCCGGGGATACGCAGTATTTT.

This clone was seen a handful of times. This CDR3 is CASSRKDRGRQTQYF. CDR3 coding DNA: TGTGCCAGCAGCCGAAAGGACAGGGGTAGGCAGACCCAGTACTTC. This chain joins TRBV14 and TRBJ2-5; 9 nucleotides agree with TRBD1. V was clipped by 4 bases and J by 6 bases; unmatched bases: 9. This CDR3 contains 15 residues. Germline CDR1 is SGHDN and CDR2 is FVKESK.

V gene TRBV30 combines with J gene TRBJ1-5, with 8 nucleotides matching TRBD1. This CDR3 region has 15 residues. The germline V gene encodes CDR1 GTSNPN and CDR2 SVGIG (reference sequence). Germline trimming cut 1 base from V and 6 bases from J; bases unmatched to any gene: 8. CDR3 bases: TGTGCCTGGAGTGGGACCGGGACAGGTTTTCAGCCCCAGCATTTT. This codes for CAWSGTGTGFQPQHF.

A note on this clone: In the same sample, other DNA sequences code for this CDR3. The V call is TRBV27, the J call TRBJ1-1; a weak D match, TRBD1 (5 bases). Germline values: CDR1 MNHEY, CDR2 SMNVEV (reference sequence). CDR3 length equals 13 residues. V lost 5 bases and J lost 6, with 13 bases in between. The CDR3 loop is CASSLPGRAEAFF. In DNA form, the CDR3 reads TGTGCCAGCAGTCTCCCAGGGAGGGCTGAAGCTTTCTTT.

This clone appeared a few times. This sequence joins TRBV4-3 and TRBJ2-7; TRBD2 might be the D (5 bases). Germline lookup yields CDR1 LGHNA and CDR2 YSLEER. The V end was cut by 4 bases, the J end by 4 bases, with 11 bases between. The CDR3 runs to 13 residues. The CDR3: CASSRGLLYEQYF. The DNA of the CDR3 is TGCGCCAGCAGCCGAGGACTTCTTTACGAGCAGTACTTC.

The V and J genes are TRBV6-4 and TRBJ1-5; 8 nucleotides match TRBD1. Trimming cost V 5 bases and J 2 bases; bases outside gene matches: 2. There are 14 residues in the CDR3. From germline, CDR1 is MRHNA and CDR2 SNTAGT. The CDR3 reads CASSQQGGNQPQHF. The CDR3, as DNA: TGTGCCAGCAGTCAACAGGGGGGCAATCAGCCCCAGCATTTT.

This chain uses TRBV5-1 with TRBJ2-5; D may be TRBD2 (6 bases). V shed 4 bases and J shed 4 bases, with 11 bases lying between them. CDR1 and CDR2 (germline): SGHRS, YFSETQ. CDR3 length: 13 residues. CDR3 sequence: CASSPRLGETQYF. Written as DNA, the CDR3 is TGCGCCAGCAGCCCCAGACTAGGAGAGACCCAGTACTTC.

This clone appeared once. The V and J genes are TRBV7-2 and TRBJ1-5; perhaps TRBD1 as D (6 bases). Germline V gives CDR1 SGHTA, CDR2 FQGNSA. This CDR3 contains 15 residues. Trimming left V 1 base short and J 1 base short, with 8 bases between. The CDR3 DNA reads as TGTGCCAGCAGCTTAGAGGGGGGGAGCAATCAGCCCCAGCATTTT. It is translated as CASSLEGGSNQPQHF.

V gene TRBV7-9 combines with J gene TRBJ2-4, with TRBD1 matching over 7 bases. Losses at the gene ends were 1 base for V and 3 bases for J; bases not matched to a gene: 0. Germline loops: CDR1 SEHNR, CDR2 FQNEAQ (reference sequence). CDR3 length: 14 residues. CDR3: CASSLGTGKNIQYF. For the CDR3, the DNA is TGTGCCAGCAGCTTAGGGACAGGCAAAAACATTCAGTACTTC.

This clone has a single count. The chain links TRBV9 to TRBJ1-1; TRBD1 might be the D (5 bases). With 2 bases removed from V and 1 base from J, the gap between germline ends came to 12 bases. This CDR3 is 15 amino acids long. Per germline, CDR1 SGDLS and CDR2 YYNGEE. Here the CDR3 reads CASSVYGHPNTEAFF. DNA of the CDR3: TGTGCCAGCAGCGTCTACGGACACCCGAACACTGAAGCTTTCTTT.

This chain links TRBV6-1 with TRBJ2-3, with TRBD1 matching 8 bases. The junction had 14 bases not matched to a gene; V was cut back by 4 bases and J by 8 bases. CDR3 length: 16 amino acids. Germline loops: CDR1 MNHNS, CDR2 SASEGT. In DNA, the CDR3 is TGTGCCAGCAGTGTGTACAGGGGGGACTCTAAGGGTACGCAGTATTTT. It yields the protein CASSVYRGDSKGTQYF.

The V gene is TRBV9, the J gene TRBJ1-1; D possibly corresponds to TRBD1 (5 bases). V was cut by 4 bases and J by 5 bases, with 9 bases left in between. The germline CDR1 and CDR2 sequences are SGDLS and YYNGEE. The CDR3 consists of 12 residues. CDR3 region: CASSNQGTEAFF. For the CDR3, the DNA is TGTGCCAGCAGCAATCAGGGAACTGAAGCTTTCTTT. Complete variable domain (other parts from reference TRBV9 and TRBJ1-1): DSGVTQTPKHLITATGQRVTLRCSPRSGDLSVYWYQQSLDQGLQFLIQYYNGEERAKGNILERFSAQQFPDLHSELNLSSLELGDSALYFCASSNQGTEAFFGQGTRLTVV.

V gene TRBV10-2 combines with J gene TRBJ2-5, with TRBD1 matching over 10 bases. The CDR3 extends over 18 amino acids. V was clipped by 0 bases and J by 4 bases; unmatched bases: 11. The germline CDR1 and CDR2 sequences are WSHSY and SAAADI. For the CDR3, the DNA is TGCGCCAGCAGTGAGTCGCGAGGGGGACAGGGGAGGCGAGAGACCCAGTACTTC. Its translation: CASSESRGGQGRRETQYF.

The chain uses TRBV9 and TRBJ2-3; 10 bases fit TRBD2. Germline V gene data show CDR1 as SGDLS and CDR2 as YYNGEE. The CDR3 extends over 15 amino acids. V gave up 4 bases and J gave up 2 bases; unmatched junction bases: 4. CDR3 sequence reads: CASSISGGITDTQYF. The CDR3 nucleotides are TGTGCCAGCAGCATTAGCGGGGGGATCACAGATACGCAGTATTTT.

This chain uses TRBV4-1 with TRBJ1-4, with no clear D. Germline CDR1 reads MGHRA; CDR2 reads YSYEKL. CDR3 length: 16 residues. V shed 0 bases and J shed 7 bases, with 15 bases lying between them. CDR3 sequence: CASSQDPPGMSEKLFF. Here the CDR3 DNA reads TGCGCCAGCAGCCAAGATCCCCCGGGGATGAGTGAAAAACTGTTTTTT.

The rearrangement links TRBV18 to TRBJ1-1, with TRBD1 matching over 9 bases. This CDR3 has 14 residues. Trimming took 6 bases from V and 7 from J; bases not matched to a gene: 9. Germline CDR1 is KGHSH and CDR2 is LQKENI. The CDR3: CASSEGQGAFEAFF. The CDR3 DNA sequence: TGTGCCAGCTCCGAGGGACAGGGTGCTTTTGAAGCTTTCTTT. Looking up the rest from reference TRBV18 and TRBJ1-1 gives the full variable domain: NAGVMQNPRHLVRRRGQEARLRCSPMKGHSHVYWYRQLPEEGLKFMVYLQKENIIDESGMPKERFSAEFPKEGPSILRIQQVVRGDSAAYFCASSEGQGAFEAFFGQGTRLTVV.

The genes are TRBV7-8 and TRBJ2-1, with 9 bases fitting TRBD2. Germline assignment: CDR1 SGHVS and CDR2 FQNEAQ. V was pared by 6 bases and J by 7 bases, with 13 bases of the junction left unmatched. The length of the CDR3 is 16 residues. CDR3 in amino acids: CASRPRGRGGRNEQFF. CDR3 in DNA: TGTGCCAGCAGGCCTAGGGGGCGGGGGGGCCGGAATGAGCAGTTCTTC.

V gene TRBV6-1 combines with J gene TRBJ2-7; no firm D call. CDR1 is MNHNS, CDR2 SASEGT, per germline. The length of the CDR3 is 14 residues. The V and J ends lost 2 bases and 0 bases respectively, with 8 bases between them. This chain's CDR3 is CASSEMSYSYEQYF. Here the CDR3 DNA reads TGTGCCAGCAGTGAAATGTCGTACTCCTACGAGCAGTACTTC.